The 17 T cell receptor beta chains given below trace back to one sample, sequenced in a study of metastatic and nonmetastatic thyroid tumors. With MiXCR, TCRdb called clones anew from the PCR reads. The table shows about 45,000 clones, with less than 5% occurring only once. Each patient went into thyroid surgery without having received any treatment. Sequencing input: blood. The receptors come from a female donor with papillary thyroid cancer or a benign thyroid nodule (not recorded which). Some clones in this sample may be carry-over from other donors' samples.

At least ten counts were recorded for this clone. The V and J genes are TRBV2 and TRBJ2-5; the match to TRBD2 covers 8 bases. V lost 3 bases and J lost 1; bases outside the gene matches: 7. The CDR3 runs to 16 residues. The germline CDR1 and CDR2 sequences are SNHLY and FYNNEI. The CDR3: CASSEERTSGQETQYF. In DNA form, the CDR3 reads TGTGCCAGCAGTGAGGAGCGCACTAGCGGCCAAGAGACCCAGTACTTC.

This clone was observed a handful of times. The sample contains more than one DNA sequence encoding this CDR3. CDR3 residues: CSARGQGGRTEAFF. DNA for the CDR3: TGCAGTGCTAGAGGACAGGGGGGACGGACTGAAGCTTTCTTT. The chain uses TRBV20-1 and TRBJ1-1, with 9 bases fitting TRBD1. Trimming took 1 base from V and 5 from J; bases not matched to a gene: 5. The CDR3 has 14 amino acids. Germline lookup yields CDR1 DFQATT and CDR2 SNEGSKA (reference sequence).

At least ten counts were recorded for this clone. V gene TRBV6-5 combines with J gene TRBJ2-2; D is undetermined. CDR1 is MNHEY and CDR2 is SVGAGI in the germline V gene. Trimming removed 0 bases from V and 4 bases from J, with 12 bases in between. This CDR3 has 16 residues. CDR3: CASSYSTLSLTGELFF. The CDR3 DNA follows: TGTGCCAGCAGTTACTCGACCCTATCTCTCACCGGGGAGCTGTTTTTT.

This clone was counted at least ten times. The rearrangement joins TRBV27 to TRBJ2-6; the D is unclear. V lost 6 bases to trimming and J lost 0 bases, with 3 bases between them. Germline CDR1 and CDR2: MNHEY and SMNVEV (reference sequence). CDR3 length: 13 amino acids. The CDR3 loop reads CASRVSGANVLTF. The CDR3 DNA sequence: TGTGCCAGCAGGGTCTCTGGGGCCAACGTCCTGACTTTC. The full variable domain, its missing parts supplied by reference TRBV27 and TRBJ2-6, is EAQVTQNPRYLITVTGKKLTVTCSQNMNHEYMSWYRQDPGLGLRQIYYSMNVEVTDKGDVPEGYKVSRKEKRNFPLILESPSPNQTSLYFCASRVSGANVLTFGAGSRLTVL.

V usage is TRBV5-4 and J usage is TRBJ2-2, with 9 positions matching TRBD1. J was trimmed by 7 bases and V by 3 bases; bases with no gene match: 13. The length of the CDR3 is 17 residues. Germline CDR1 is SGHNT and CDR2 is YYREEE (reference sequence). CDR3 nucleotides: TGTGCCAGCAGCTGGGGGACAGGGCTCCGATATAGCGGGGAGCTGTTTTTT. Translating it yields CASSWGTGLRYSGELFF.

This clone was seen many times. V usage is TRBV9 and J usage is TRBJ2-7; TRBD2 agrees at 11 bases. This CDR3 spans 16 amino acids. With 3 bases clipped from V and 7 bases from J, the junction kept 12 bases outside the gene matches. CDR1 is SGDLS, CDR2 YYNGEE, per germline. Here the CDR3 reads CASSATWTSGHLEQYF. CDR3 DNA sequence: TGTGCCAGCAGCGCTACCTGGACTAGCGGGCACTTGGAGCAGTACTTC.

This clone was seen ten or more times. The V and J genes are TRBV6-1 and TRBJ1-5; D possibly corresponds to TRBD1 (6 bases). This CDR3 is built from 16 residues. Germline-derived CDR1 and CDR2 are MNHNS and SASEGT. Trimming pared 5 bases from V and 1 base from J, leaving 15 bases between. Here the CDR3 DNA reads TGTGCCAGCAGTTACGGGGGGGCGCGAAGCAATCAGCCCCAGCATTTT. Encoded protein: CASSYGGARSNQPQHF.

This clone was seen a few times. The genes are TRBV28 and TRBJ2-3, with 7 bases lining up with TRBD2. The CDR3 consists of 15 residues. Trimming removed 3 bases from V and 3 bases from J; junction bases left unmatched: 6. From germline, CDR1 is MDHEN and CDR2 SYDVKM. The CDR3 bases are TGTGCCAGCAGTTTTGGGCAGGGAGGGACAGATACGCAGTATTTT. Translating it yields CASSFGQGGTDTQYF.

The table lists this clone with a few counts. CDR3 sequence: CASSFQGAGANVLTF. The CDR3 DNA sequence: TGTGCCAGCAGTTTCCAGGGGGCGGGGGCCAACGTCCTGACTTTC. The chain recombines TRBV12-3 or TRBV12-4 with TRBJ2-6; 8 bases align to TRBD1. The CDR3 extends over 15 amino acids. V dropped 3 bases and J dropped 4; count of bases not matched to a gene: 2.

This chain links TRBV24-1 with TRBJ2-1; 9 nucleotides line up with TRBD1. V lost 2 bases to trimming and J lost 8 bases; unmatched junction nucleotides: 9. The CDR3 sequence is 16 residues long. Germline V gives CDR1 KGHDR, CDR2 SFDVKD. The CDR3 coding sequence is TGTGCCACCAGTGATTACGGGACAGGGAGCCTGGATGAGCAGTTCTTC. Translating it yields CATSDYGTGSLDEQFF.

Ten or more counts support this clone. V usage is TRBV19 and J usage is TRBJ2-3; TRBD2 matches at 12 bases. This CDR3 region has 15 residues. With 6 bases clipped from V and 5 bases from J, the junction kept 6 bases outside the gene matches. Germline CDR1 is LNHDA and CDR2 is SQIVND (reference sequence). This CDR3 is CASRASGRGGDTQYF. CDR3 sequence (DNA): TGTGCCAGTAGGGCTAGCGGGAGGGGAGGAGATACGCAGTATTTT. The variable domain in full, with the rest retrieved from reference TRBV19 and TRBJ2-3, is DGGITQSPKYLFRKEGQNVTLSCEQNLNHDAMYWYRQDPGQGLRLIYYSQIVNDFQKGDIAEGYSVSREKKESFPLTVTSAQKNPTAFYLCASRASGRGGDTQYFGPGTRLTVL.

This clone was seen only a few times. The J gene is TRBJ2-3, the V gene TRBV12-3 or TRBV12-4; 10 bases line up with TRBD2. The CDR3 sequence is 17 residues long. V trimming: 4 bases; J trimming: 1 base; junction bases outside the gene matches: 8. CDR3 bases: TGTGCCAGCAGTTCCTTTCGGACTAGCGGAGGCACAGATACGCAGTATTTT. Residues: CASSSFRTSGGTDTQYF.

The gene calls are TRBV11-3 and TRBJ2-3; 12 positions match TRBD2. V was pared by 1 base and J by 0 bases, with 2 bases of the junction left unmatched. This CDR3 contains 17 residues. Germline V gives CDR1 SGHNT, CDR2 YENEEA. The CDR3 loop is CASSLVTSGRSTDTQYF. Here the CDR3 DNA reads TGTGCCAGCAGCTTAGTGACTAGCGGGAGAAGCACAGATACGCAGTATTTT.

By sample share, this clone is medium-sized. The chain employs TRBV2 and TRBJ2-1; 8 bases map to TRBD1. With 3 bases clipped from V and 2 bases from J, the junction kept 9 bases outside the gene matches. CDR1 and CDR2 (germline): SNHLY, FYNNEI. The CDR3 consists of 17 residues. CDR3 sequence: CASSEVPGGRTYNEQFF. CDR3 coding DNA: TGTGCCAGCAGTGAGGTCCCAGGGGGCAGAACCTACAATGAGCAGTTCTTC. The full variable domain, rest sourced from reference TRBV2 and TRBJ2-1, is EPEVTQTPSHQVTQMGQEVILRCVPISNHLYFYWYRQILGQKVEFLVSFYNNEISEKSEIFDDQFSVERPDGSNFTLKIRSTKLEDSAMYFCASSEVPGGRTYNEQFFGPGTRLTVL.

About this clone: This may stem from a read error, because a much larger clone lies one nucleotide away. This sequence joins TRBV12-3 or TRBV12-4 and TRBJ2-4; D possibly corresponds to TRBD1 (6 bases). The CDR3 is made up of 20 amino acids. V gave up 0 bases and J gave up 0 bases, with 21 bases separating them. CDR3 sequence (DNA): TGTGCCAGCAGTTTAGCGCTGGACAGTAGCATTACATTAGCCAAAAACATTCAGTACTTC. Encoded protein: CASSLALDSSITLAKNIQYF.

Many counts were recorded for this clone. This specimen includes other DNA sequences encoding the same CDR3. J is TRBJ2-2 and V is TRBV3-1; 9 bases line up with TRBD1. This CDR3 has 15 amino acids. Trimming at V came to 5 bases and at J to 11 bases, leaving 12 bases not matched to a gene. In germline, CDR1 is LGHDT, CDR2 YNNKEL (reference sequence). The CDR3: CASSNVQGAVGELFF. CDR3 in DNA: TGTGCCAGCAGCAACGTACAGGGGGCGGTCGGAGAGCTGTTTTTT.

The chain couples TRBV28 to TRBJ2-2; possibly TRBD1 for D (5 bases). The V end lost 6 bases, the J end lost 4 bases, and 12 bases lay between the germline ends. CDR1 and CDR2 from the germline V gene are MDHEN and SYDVKM. The CDR3 length is 14 residues. CDR3: CASSGFRATGELFF. In DNA form, the CDR3 reads TGTGCCAGCAGCGGATTCAGGGCCACCGGGGAGCTGTTTTTT.